The text below deals with one TCR beta chain. This entry is derived from a study of sequential checkpoint blockade in melanoma. Study-level information: Each arm's sequence ended with maintenance nivolumab.

Treatment noted: randomized to nivolumab then ipilimumab (arm A) or the reverse (arm B). No patient had prior DNA-damaging chemotherapy. Trimming removed 1 base from V and 0 bases from J; junction bases left unmatched: 7. The CDR3 runs to 18 residues. Germline CDR1 and CDR2: SEHNR and FQNEAQ (reference sequence). The protocol was immunoSEQ multiplex PCR, while the TCRdb copy is restricted to in-frame clones and leaves out a portion. The table has about 11,000 clones, 78% seen once. The sample consisted of CD8+ T cells sorted from blood (inferred from file names), taken from a patient given nivolumab and ipilimumab in sequence. The chain employs TRBV7-9 and TRBJ1-3; 9 bases align to TRBD1. The TCR sequence derives from a human donor with melanoma. The CDR3 DNA is TGTGCCAGCAGCTTAGTGGGGGGACAGGGAAGCTCTGGAAACACCATATATTTT. Translation gives CASSLVGGQGSSGNTIYF.